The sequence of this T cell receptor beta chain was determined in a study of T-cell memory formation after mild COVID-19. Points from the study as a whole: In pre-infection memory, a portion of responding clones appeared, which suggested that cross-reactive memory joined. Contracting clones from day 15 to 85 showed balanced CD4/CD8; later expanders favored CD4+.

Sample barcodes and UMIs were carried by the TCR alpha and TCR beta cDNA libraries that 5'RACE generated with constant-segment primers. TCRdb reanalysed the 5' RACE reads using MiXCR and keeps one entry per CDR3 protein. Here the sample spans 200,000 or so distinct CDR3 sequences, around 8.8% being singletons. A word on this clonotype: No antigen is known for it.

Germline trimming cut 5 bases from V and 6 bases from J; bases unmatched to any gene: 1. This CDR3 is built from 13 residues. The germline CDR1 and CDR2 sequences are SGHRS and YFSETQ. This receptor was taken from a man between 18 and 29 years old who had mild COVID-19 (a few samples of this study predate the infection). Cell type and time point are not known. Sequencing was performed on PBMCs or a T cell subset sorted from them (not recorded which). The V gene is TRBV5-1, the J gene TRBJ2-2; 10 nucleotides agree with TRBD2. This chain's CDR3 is CASRTSGSGELFF. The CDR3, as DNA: TGCGCCAGCAGGACTAGCGGGTCCGGGGAGCTGTTTTTT.